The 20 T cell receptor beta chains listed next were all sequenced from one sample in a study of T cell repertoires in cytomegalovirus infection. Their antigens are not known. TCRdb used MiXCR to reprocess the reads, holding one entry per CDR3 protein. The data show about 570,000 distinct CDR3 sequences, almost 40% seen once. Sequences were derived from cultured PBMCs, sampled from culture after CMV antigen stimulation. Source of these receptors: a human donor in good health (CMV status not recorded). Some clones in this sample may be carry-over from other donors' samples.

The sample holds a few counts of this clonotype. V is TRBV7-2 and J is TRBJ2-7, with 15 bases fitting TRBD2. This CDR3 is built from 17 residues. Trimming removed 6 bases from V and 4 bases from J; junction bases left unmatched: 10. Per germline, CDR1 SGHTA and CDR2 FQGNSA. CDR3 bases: TGTGCCAGCAGTCTTGGGGGACTAGCGGGGGGTTGGTACGAGCAGTACTTC. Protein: CASSLGGLAGGWYEQYF.

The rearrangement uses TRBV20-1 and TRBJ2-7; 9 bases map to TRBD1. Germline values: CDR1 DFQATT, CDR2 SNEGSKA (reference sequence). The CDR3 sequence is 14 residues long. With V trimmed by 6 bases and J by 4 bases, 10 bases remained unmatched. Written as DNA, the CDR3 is TGCAGTGCCGGAAGGACAGGGGCAGGGTACGAGCAGTACTTC. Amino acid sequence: CSAGRTGAGYEQYF.

The chain's CDR3 is CTSGRVVSTQYF. As DNA, the CDR3 is TGTACTAGCGGGAGGGTTGTTTCGACCCAGTACTTC. The J gene is TRBJ2-5, the V gene TRBV27; the match to TRBD2 covers 13 bases. Germline loops: CDR1 MNHEY, CDR2 SMNVEV (reference sequence). This CDR3 spans 12 amino acids.

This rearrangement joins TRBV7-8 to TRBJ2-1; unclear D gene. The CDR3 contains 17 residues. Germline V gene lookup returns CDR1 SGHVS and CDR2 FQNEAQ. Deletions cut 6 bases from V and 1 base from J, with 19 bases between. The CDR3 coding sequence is TGTGCCAGCAGTCCAAATCAAGGTCATTTTTCCTACAATGAGCAGTTCTTC. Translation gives CASSPNQGHFSYNEQFF.

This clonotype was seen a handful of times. The CDR3 here is CASTLPGGPYNEQFF. DNA for the CDR3: TGTGCCAGCACCCTTCCGGGGGGGCCTTACAATGAGCAGTTCTTC. This chain uses TRBV7-6 with TRBJ2-1; 8 nucleotides line up with TRBD2. The germline CDR1 and CDR2 sequences are SGHVS and FNYEAQ. The CDR3 covers 15 residues. Trimming removed 7 bases from V and 4 bases from J; junction bases left unmatched: 9.

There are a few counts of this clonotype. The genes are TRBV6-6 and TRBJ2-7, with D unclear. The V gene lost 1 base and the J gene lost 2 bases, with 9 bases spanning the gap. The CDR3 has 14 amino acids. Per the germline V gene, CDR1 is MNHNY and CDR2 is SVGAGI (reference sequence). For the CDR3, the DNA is TGTGCCAGCAGTTACTGGAAAGGCCCCTACGAGCAGTACTTC. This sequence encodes CASSYWKGPYEQYF.

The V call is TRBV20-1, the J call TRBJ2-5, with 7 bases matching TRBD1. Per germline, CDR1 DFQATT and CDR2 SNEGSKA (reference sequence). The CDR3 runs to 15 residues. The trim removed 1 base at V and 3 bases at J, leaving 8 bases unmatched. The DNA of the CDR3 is TGCAGTGCTAGAGGGGACAGTGGGTTGAAAGAGACCCAGTACTTC. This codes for CSARGDSGLKETQYF.

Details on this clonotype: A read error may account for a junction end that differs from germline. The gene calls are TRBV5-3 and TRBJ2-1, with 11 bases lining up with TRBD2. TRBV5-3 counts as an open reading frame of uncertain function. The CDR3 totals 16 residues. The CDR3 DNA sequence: TGTGCCAGCAGCTTGGTAGCGGGGGGGATGAACAATGAGCAGTTCTTC. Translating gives CASSLVAGGMNNEQFF.

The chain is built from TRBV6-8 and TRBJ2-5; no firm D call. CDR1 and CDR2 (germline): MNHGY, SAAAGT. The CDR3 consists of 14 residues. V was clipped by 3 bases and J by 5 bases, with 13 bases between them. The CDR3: CASSYLPKMETQYF. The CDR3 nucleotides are TGTGCCAGCAGTTATCTACCCAAGATGGAGACCCAGTACTTC.

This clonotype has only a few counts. The CDR3 DNA sequence: TGTGCCAGCAGTGGACAGATCACTGAAGCTTTCTTT. Residues: CASSGQITEAFF. This chain joins TRBV6-2 or TRBV6-3 and TRBJ1-1; TRBD1 might be the D (6 bases). The CDR3 has 12 residues. CDR1 and CDR2 (germline): MNHEY, SVGEGT. V lost 5 bases to trimming and J lost 4 bases, with 8 bases between them.

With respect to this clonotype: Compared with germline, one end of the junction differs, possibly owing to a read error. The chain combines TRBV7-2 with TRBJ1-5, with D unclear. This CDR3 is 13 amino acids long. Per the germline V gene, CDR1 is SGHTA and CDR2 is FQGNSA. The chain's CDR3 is CASSLWNNQPRHF. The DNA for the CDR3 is TGTGCCAGCAGCTTATGGAACAATCAGCCCCGGCATTTT. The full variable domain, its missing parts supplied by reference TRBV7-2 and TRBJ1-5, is GAGVSQSPSNKVTEKGKDVELRCDPISGHTALYWYRQSLGQGLEFLIYFQGNSAPDKSGLPSDRFSAERTGGSVSTLTIQRTQQEDSAVYLCASSLWNNQPRHFGDGTRLSIL.

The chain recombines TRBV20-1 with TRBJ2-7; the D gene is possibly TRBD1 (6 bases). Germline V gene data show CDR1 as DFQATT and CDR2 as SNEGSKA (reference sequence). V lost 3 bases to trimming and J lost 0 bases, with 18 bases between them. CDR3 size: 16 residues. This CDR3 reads CSASTPGQMSSYEQYF. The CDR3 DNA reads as TGCAGTGCTAGCACTCCGGGACAAATGAGCTCCTACGAGCAGTACTTC.

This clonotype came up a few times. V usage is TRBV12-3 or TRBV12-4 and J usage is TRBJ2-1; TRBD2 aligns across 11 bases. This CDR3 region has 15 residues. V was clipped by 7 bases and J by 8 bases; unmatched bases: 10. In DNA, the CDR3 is TGTGCCAGCACAATGGGCCTAGCGGGAGGCGATGAGCAGTTCTTC. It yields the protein CASTMGLAGGDEQFF.

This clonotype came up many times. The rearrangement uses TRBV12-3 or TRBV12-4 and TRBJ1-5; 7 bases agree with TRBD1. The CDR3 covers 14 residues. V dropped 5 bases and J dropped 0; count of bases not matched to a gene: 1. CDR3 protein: CASSRQGSNQPQHF. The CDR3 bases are TGTGCCAGCAGTCGACAGGGTAGCAATCAGCCCCAGCATTTT.

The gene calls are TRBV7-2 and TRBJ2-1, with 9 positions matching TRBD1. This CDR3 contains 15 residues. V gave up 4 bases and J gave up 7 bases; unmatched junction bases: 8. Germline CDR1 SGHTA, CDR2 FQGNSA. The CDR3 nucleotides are TGTGCCAGCAGCTATACAGGGGGCGCGGGAAATGAGCAGTTCTTC. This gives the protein CASSYTGGAGNEQFF. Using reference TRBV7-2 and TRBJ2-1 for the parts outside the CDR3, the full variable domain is GAGVSQSPSNKVTEKGKDVELRCDPISGHTALYWYRQSLGQGLEFLIYFQGNSAPDKSGLPSDRFSAERTGGSVSTLTIQRTQQEDSAVYLCASSYTGGAGNEQFFGPGTRLTVL.

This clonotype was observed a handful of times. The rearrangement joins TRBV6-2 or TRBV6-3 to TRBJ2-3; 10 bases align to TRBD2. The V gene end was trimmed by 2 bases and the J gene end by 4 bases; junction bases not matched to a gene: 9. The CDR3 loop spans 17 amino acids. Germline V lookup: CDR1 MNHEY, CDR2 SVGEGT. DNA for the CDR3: TGTGCCAGCAGTTACCCGAGCGGGGGGGGCGACTCAGATACGCAGTATTTT. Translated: CASSYPSGGGDSDTQYF.

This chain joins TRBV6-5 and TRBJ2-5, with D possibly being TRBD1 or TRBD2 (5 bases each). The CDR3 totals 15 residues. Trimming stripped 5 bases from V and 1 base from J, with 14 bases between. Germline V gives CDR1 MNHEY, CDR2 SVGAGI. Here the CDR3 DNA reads TGTGCCAGCAGTCGCCAGGGACGGACCCAAGAGACCCAGTACTTC. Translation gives CASSRQGRTQETQYF.

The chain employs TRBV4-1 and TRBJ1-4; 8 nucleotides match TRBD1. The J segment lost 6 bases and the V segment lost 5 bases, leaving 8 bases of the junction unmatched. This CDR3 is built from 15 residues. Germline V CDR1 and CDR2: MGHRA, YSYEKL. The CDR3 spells CASSTNAGGDEKLFF. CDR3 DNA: TGCGCCAGCAGCACCAATGCAGGGGGCGATGAAAAACTGTTTTTT.

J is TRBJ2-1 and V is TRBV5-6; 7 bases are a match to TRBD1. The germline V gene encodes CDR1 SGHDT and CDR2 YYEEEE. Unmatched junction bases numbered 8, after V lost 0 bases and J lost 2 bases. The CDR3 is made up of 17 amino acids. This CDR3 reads CASSLDRGPLTYNEQFF. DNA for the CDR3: TGTGCCAGCAGCTTGGACAGGGGACCCCTTACCTACAATGAGCAGTTCTTC.

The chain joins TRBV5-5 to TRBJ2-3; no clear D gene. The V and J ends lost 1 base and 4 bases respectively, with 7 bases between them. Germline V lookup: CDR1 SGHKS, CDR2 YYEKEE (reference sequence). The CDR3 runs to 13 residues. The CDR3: CASSLSVADTQYF. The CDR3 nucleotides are TGTGCCAGCAGCTTGAGCGTCGCAGATACGCAGTATTTT.